This TCR beta chain originates from a study of graft-versus-host responses after intestinal transplantation (dated by TCRdb to about 2021). For the wider study: Recipients received multivisceral, liver-intestinal, or isolated intestinal transplants. Rather than going through the commercial service, samples from a few later patients were sequenced in-house on an Illumina MiSeq and processed with MiXCR. The cohort enrolled some 23 intestinal transplant recipients including one retransplant, and a few patients lacking pretransplant specimens were excluded. A peak of at least 4% donor T cells among recipient peripheral blood mononuclear cells was the definition used for donor T cell macrochimerism. Every recipient was given anti-thymocyte globulin induction, followed by roughly 3 years of maintenance tacrolimus and steroids. After intestinal transplantation, graft-versus-host and host-versus-graft alloreactive T cell clones were followed in the graft, circulation and bone marrow using bulk TCR-beta CDR3 sequencing. To identify alloreactive clones, pre-transplant mixed lymphocyte reaction products were sequenced and compared with unstimulated pre-transplant donor and recipient T cells.

The library was obtained by the immunoSEQ multiplex PCR assay. For most patients, genomic DNA was isolated using the Qiagen DNeasy Blood and Tissue Kit and was shipped frozen to Adaptive Biotechnologies for TCR sequencing. High-throughput TCR-beta CDR3 sequencing of genomic DNA from most patients was performed by Adaptive Biotechnologies. As for how the authors treated the data: TCR sequencing data were retrieved from Adaptive's ImmunoSEQ software for more than 15 patients, whereas a few other patients were processed with MiXCR and VDJtools. To correct CD4 versus CD8 sorting errors, sequences present in both subsets at a frequency ratio below 5:1 were removed. Because the origin of CDR3 nucleotide sequences shared between donor and recipient could not be assigned, those sequences were removed. Alloreactive clones required at least 2-fold expansion over unstimulated cells and minimum CFSE-low frequency of 0.002% (template counts) or 0.001% (read counts). Clones were considered mappable if detected in sequenced pre-transplant spleen, lymph node, or MLR CFSE-low populations of the donor or recipient. The cumulative frequency of alloreactive clones was calculated as a percentage of all sequences, weighted by copy number. Not all clones reach the TCRdb copy of this immuneACCESS table, which keeps in-frame sequences only. Checked studies attribute under half of the gap to unresolved V genes and leave the rest unexplained. The V and J calls and the clone size are those of that table, but D and trimming were determined from the DNA. This sample holds 40,000 to 55,000 clones; approximately 84% were observed only once. 0.45% to 0.55% of the sample is held by the ten biggest clonotypes.

What the authors observed across the whole study: GvH clones were detected in recipient bone marrow, and some of these GvH clones were observed earlier in ileal mucosa or blood, consistent with an intestinal mucosal origin. In the allografts of patients with donor T cell macrochimerism, GvH to HvG T cell clonal ratios were high. Conclusions were limited by the relatively low number and heterogeneity of intestinal transplant patients. Early after transplant, declines in HvG clones were associated with peak levels of circulating GvH clones.

The sample's time point label is to be understood as: cells obtained before transplantation from donor or recipient. CD3+CD4+ and CD3+CD8+ populations were FACS-sorted from unstimulated pre-transplant donor and recipient cells taken from spleen or lymph nodes. About this clone: Its antigen remains undetermined. Qualities for individual bases were not recorded, and no much larger clone is one base off.

CDR1 is given as MDHEN and CDR2 as SYDVKM, both from the germline V gene. The CDR3 spans 15 residues, from the cysteine through the phenylalanine. The entry retains the CDR3 DNA only, 45 bases that are in frame from base 1. The junction shows trimming of 5 bases on V and 1 base on J, and the gene matches do not reach 5 bases of it. The origin of this receptor is a human donor who was the organ donor for an intestinal transplant. The rearranged segments are TRBV28 and TRBJ2-7, and TRBD2 matches 10 of the central bases. The sequences come from unstimulated CD4+ T cells sorted from spleen or lymph node cells, collected before transplant. The CDR3 protein: CASSLGTSVSYEQYF. At the DNA level, the sequence is TGTGCCAGCAGTCTGGGGACTAGCGTTTCCTACGAGCAGTACTTC.